The 27 T cell receptor beta chains presented below share a single source sample, sequenced in a study of CD8 T cells in ankylosing spondylitis. Study-level results: Blood from ankylosing spondylitis patients appeared to carry a characteristic roughly 8-variant TCR beta motif.

A single record per CDR3 protein comes from TCRdb applying MiXCR to the 5' RACE reads. The table has approximately 300,000 distinct CDR3 sequences, less than 9.5% seen once. The antigens for these receptors are not known. Sequencing was performed on blood, either unsorted or a sorted T cell fraction (not recorded which). All receptors derive from a male donor with ankylosing spondylitis.

This chain uses TRBV7-6 with TRBJ2-2; 13 bases are shared with TRBD2. The CDR3 is made up of 16 amino acids. V shed 3 bases, J shed 6 bases, and the junction held 4 bases outside the gene matches. Germline CDR1 and CDR2: SGHVS and FNYEAQ. The CDR3 loop is CASSFWTSGSSGELFF. CDR3 sequence (DNA): TGTGCCAGCAGCTTCTGGACTAGCGGGAGTTCCGGGGAGCTGTTTTTT. Variable domain in full (rest from reference TRBV7-6 and TRBJ2-2): GAGVSQSPRYKVTKRGQDVALRCDPISGHVSLYWYRQALGQGPEFLTYFNYEAQQDKSGLPNDRFSAERPEGSISTLTIQRTEQRDSAMYRCASSFWTSGSSGELFFGEGSRLTVL.

This clonotype was recorded a few times. This chain uses TRBV5-1 with TRBJ2-7, with 11 bases matching TRBD2. The CDR3 loop spans 15 amino acids. J was trimmed by 4 bases and V by 4 bases; bases with no gene match: 7. Germline values: CDR1 SGHRS, CDR2 YFSETQ. This CDR3 reads CASSDDRLAGYEQYF. The CDR3 region has the DNA TGCGCCAGCAGCGACGATAGACTAGCGGGATACGAGCAGTACTTC.

This chain uses TRBV27 with TRBJ2-5; TRBD2 might be the D (5 bases). Germline V gene data show CDR1 as MNHEY and CDR2 as SMNVEV (reference sequence). This CDR3 comprises 11 residues. V shed 7 bases and J shed 5 bases, with 8 bases lying between them. This CDR3 reads CASTSGETQYF. In DNA form, the CDR3 reads TGTGCCAGCACCTCGGGGGAGACCCAGTACTTC.

V and J are TRBV2 and TRBJ1-5; 8 nucleotides align to TRBD1. The ends lost 6 bases at V and 4 bases at J; junction bases unmatched: 8. Germline V CDR1 and CDR2: SNHLY, FYNNEI. The CDR3 consists of 15 residues. CDR3 amino acids: CASRPGQGGNQPQHF. CDR3 coding DNA: TGTGCCAGCAGACCTGGACAGGGCGGAAATCAGCCCCAGCATTTT.

This clonotype was counted many times. The V gene is TRBV11-1, the J gene TRBJ2-3; 8 bases agree with TRBD2. CDR3 size: 18 residues. Germline lookup yields CDR1 SGHAT and CDR2 FQDESV (reference sequence). V was pared by 2 bases and J by 3 bases, with 13 bases of the junction left unmatched. CDR3: CASSLPPRASGWTDTQYF. The CDR3 DNA sequence: TGTGCCAGCAGCTTACCACCCCGGGCTAGCGGGTGGACAGATACGCAGTATTTT.

The rearrangement joins TRBV27 to TRBJ2-2, with 9 bases aligning to TRBD2. V shed 5 bases and J 5 bases; nucleotides not matched to a gene: 12. The germline V gene has CDR1 MNHEY and CDR2 SMNVEV (reference sequence). The length of the CDR3 is 17 residues. CDR3 bases: TGTGCCAGCAGTCTGACGGTACTAGCGGGTTATACCGGGGAGCTGTTTTTT. Protein product: CASSLTVLAGYTGELFF.

This clonotype came up a few times. The gene calls are TRBV27 and TRBJ2-1; D might be TRBD1 (5 bases). Germline CDR1 and CDR2: MNHEY and SMNVEV (reference sequence). The CDR3 loop spans 16 amino acids. Trimming stripped 0 bases from V and 4 bases from J, with 13 bases between. CDR3 residues: CASSLSLGVEYNEQFF. The CDR3 region has the DNA TGTGCCAGCAGTTTATCGTTAGGGGTGGAGTACAATGAGCAGTTCTTC.

This clonotype was recorded at least ten times. This sequence joins TRBV27 and TRBJ2-7; TRBD1 matches 9 bases. This CDR3 is built from 14 residues. Trimming cost V 3 bases and J 4 bases; bases outside gene matches: 4. CDR1 is MNHEY and CDR2 is SMNVEV in the germline V gene (reference sequence). CDR3: CASSLRTGVYEQYF. In DNA, the CDR3 is TGTGCCAGCAGTTTGCGGACAGGGGTTTACGAGCAGTACTTC.

This clonotype occurred a few times. The J gene is TRBJ1-5, the V gene TRBV7-8, with no clear D. Germline CDR1 reads SGHVS; CDR2 reads FQNEAQ. The CDR3 covers 18 residues. The V end was cut by 1 base, the J end by 0 bases, with 16 bases between. The CDR3: CASSLVGVRGNSNQPQHF. In DNA, the CDR3 is TGTGCCAGCAGCTTAGTCGGCGTCAGAGGAAATAGCAATCAGCCCCAGCATTTT.

This clonotype was picked up many times. The chain couples TRBV24-1 to TRBJ2-1; 8 nucleotides line up with TRBD2. The CDR3 runs to 15 residues. Per the germline V gene, CDR1 is KGHDR and CDR2 is SFDVKD. V lost 5 bases, J lost 7 bases, and 9 bases stayed unmatched. Here the CDR3 reads CATSATGLAGNEQFF. The CDR3 coding sequence is TGTGCCACCAGTGCTACTGGATTAGCGGGGAATGAGCAGTTCTTC.

This clonotype was counted ten times or more. The V gene is TRBV7-2, the J gene TRBJ1-1, with D possibly matching TRBD1 (6 bases). The CDR3 sequence is 14 residues long. The V gene's germline CDR1 is SGHTA and CDR2 FQGNSA. Trimming removed 2 bases at V and 5 bases at J, with 12 bases between. The DNA for the CDR3 is TGTGCCAGCAGCTTATCACAGGGTCGTACTGAAGCTTTCTTT. Protein sequence: CASSLSQGRTEAFF.

This clonotype was recorded many times. This chain uses TRBV11-2 with TRBJ2-4; unclear D gene. The germline V and J ends were trimmed by 5 bases and 0 bases, with 11 bases remaining between them. The CDR3 consists of 15 residues. Germline assignment: CDR1 SGHAT and CDR2 FQNNGV. In nucleotides, the CDR3 is TGTGCCAGCAGCCCCGCAATCCTAGCCAAAAACATTCAGTACTTC. This gives the protein CASSPAILAKNIQYF.

The chain links TRBV14 to TRBJ1-4; D not resolved. V was shortened by 0 bases and J by 0 bases, with 11 bases between the two germline ends. This CDR3 is built from 17 residues. Germline-derived CDR1 and CDR2 are SGHDN and FVKESK. CDR3 in amino acids: CASSQDPRLSTNEKLFF. The CDR3, as DNA: TGTGCCAGCAGCCAAGATCCTCGTCTGTCAACTAATGAAAAACTGTTTTTT.

This clonotype came up a few times. This chain connects TRBV2 to TRBJ1-5; a possible D gene is TRBD1 (5 bases). Deletions cut 9 bases from V and 3 bases from J, with 12 bases between. Looked up from germline, CDR1 is SNHLY and CDR2 is FYNNEI. The CDR3 is 13 amino acids. The CDR3 DNA follows: TGTGCCAGTGAACAGGAGGTCAATCAGCCCCAGCATTTT. This codes for CASEQEVNQPQHF.

This clonotype has just a few counts. V is TRBV20-1 and J is TRBJ2-1; D gene uncertain. This CDR3 is 13 amino acids long. V lost 4 bases and J lost 5, with 12 bases in between. CDR1 and CDR2 from the germline V gene are DFQATT and SNEGSKA (reference sequence). In nucleotides, the CDR3 is TGCAGTGCTATTCTGGGTTGGGACAATGAGCAGTTCTTC. Translated, it gives CSAILGWDNEQFF.

This clonotype appeared a few times. The chain employs TRBV5-6 and TRBJ2-2, with 11 nucleotides matching TRBD2. Germline V gives CDR1 SGHDT, CDR2 YYEEEE. V shed 6 bases, J shed 4 bases, and the junction held 14 bases outside the gene matches. The CDR3 sequence is 18 residues long. The CDR3 loop reads CASTDLAGGVSGTGELFF. CDR3 DNA: TGTGCCAGCACCGATCTAGCGGGAGGCGTCAGTGGCACCGGGGAGCTGTTTTTT.

V gene TRBV29-1 combines with J gene TRBJ1-1; 7 bases align to TRBD1. This CDR3 is 16 amino acids long. Germline V gene lookup returns CDR1 SQVTM and CDR2 ANQGSEA. The V segment lost 0 bases and the J segment 7 bases; nucleotides outside the gene matches: 14. The CDR3 DNA is TGCAGCGTTGAAGATGGAAGGAAGATACAGGGGATTGAAGCTTTCTTT. Encoded protein: CSVEDGRKIQGIEAFF.

This clonotype turned up a few times. V usage is TRBV29-1 and J usage is TRBJ2-1; 9 bases match TRBD1. Trimming cost V 6 bases and J 3 bases; bases outside gene matches: 3. CDR1 is SQVTM and CDR2 is ANQGSEA in the germline V gene. This CDR3 is 13 amino acids long. CDR3 sequence reads: CSVSTGGYNEQFF. CDR3 bases: TGCAGCGTCTCGACAGGGGGCTACAATGAGCAGTTCTTC.

This clonotype came up many times. This chain uses TRBV12-3 or TRBV12-4 with TRBJ1-5, with D unresolved. This CDR3 comprises 12 residues. Trimming took off 4 bases at V and 1 base at J, with 2 bases between the two ends. In nucleotides, the CDR3 is TGTGCCAGCAGTTACAGCAATCAGCCCCAGCATTTT. Translation gives CASSYSNQPQHF.

This clonotype was seen at least ten times. The V call is TRBV5-1, the J call TRBJ1-1; TRBD1 aligns across 7 bases. The CDR3 length is 14 residues. J was trimmed by 3 bases and V by 4 bases; bases with no gene match: 6. CDR1 is SGHRS, CDR2 YFSETQ, per germline. CDR3 loop: CASSVNRGYTEAFF. The CDR3 nucleotides are TGCGCCAGCAGCGTCAACAGGGGTTACACTGAAGCTTTCTTT.

V gene TRBV5-1 combines with J gene TRBJ2-1; 8 bases align to TRBD2. CDR1 and CDR2 from the germline V gene are SGHRS and YFSETQ. V gave up 4 bases and J gave up 4 bases; unmatched junction bases: 10. The CDR3 has 16 amino acids. In nucleotides, the CDR3 is TGCGCCAGCAGCACTCGGGGGGGGGAGAAGTACAATGAGCAGTTCTTC. Its translation: CASSTRGGEKYNEQFF.

This chain connects TRBV5-5 to TRBJ2-5; D perhaps matches TRBD1 (6 bases). Trimming left V 1 base short and J 2 bases short, with 9 bases between. Germline CDR1 reads SGHKS; CDR2 reads YYEKEE (reference sequence). The CDR3 contains 14 residues. CDR3 amino acids: CASSLLGQQETQYF. The CDR3 DNA follows: TGTGCCAGCAGCTTGCTCGGACAGCAAGAGACCCAGTACTTC.

The chain joins TRBV20-1 to TRBJ1-2, with D hard to call. This CDR3 spans 10 amino acids. CDR1 and CDR2 from the germline V gene are DFQATT and SNEGSKA (reference sequence). V was pared by 0 bases and J by 7 bases, with 3 bases between. The CDR3 coding sequence is TGCAGTGCTAGAGACCTTGGCTACACCTTC. The encoded protein is CSARDLGYTF.

The sample holds many counts of this clonotype. The V and J genes are TRBV7-9 and TRBJ2-7, with D perhaps matching TRBD1 (6 bases). Germline CDR1 reads SEHNR; CDR2 reads FQNEAQ (reference sequence). The CDR3 is 12 residues long. Trimming took off 7 bases at V and 5 bases at J, with 12 bases between the two ends. DNA of the CDR3: TGTGCCAGCACATTGGACAGAGACGAGCAGTACTTC. Protein product: CASTLDRDEQYF.

This chain connects TRBV25-1 to TRBJ2-1, with 9 bases lining up with TRBD2. Germline lookup yields CDR1 MGHDK and CDR2 SYGVNS. J lost 8 bases, V lost 8 bases, and 7 bases had no gene match. The CDR3 has 13 amino acids. The CDR3 reads CASEIAGAYEQFF. CDR3 sequence (DNA): TGTGCCAGCGAAATAGCGGGAGCGTATGAGCAGTTCTTC. Full variable domain (rest looked up from reference TRBV25-1 and TRBJ2-1): EADIYQTPRYLVIGTGKKITLECSQTMGHDKMYWYQQDPGMELHLIHYSYGVNSTEKGDLSSESTVSRIRTEHFPLTLESARPSHTSQYLCASEIAGAYEQFFGPGTRLTVL.

In its sample, this clonotype was seen many times. The V call is TRBV29-1, the J call TRBJ2-3; unclear D gene. The germline gives CDR1 SQVTM, CDR2 ANQGSEA. The CDR3 covers 13 residues. Trimming stripped 1 base from V and 1 base from J, with 6 bases between. CDR3 nucleotide sequence: TGCAGCGTTGAAGGCAGTCGCACAGATACGCAGTATTTT. Its protein product is CSVEGSRTDTQYF.

This clonotype was found a few times. This chain connects TRBV20-1 to TRBJ2-1, with D maybe TRBD2 (6 bases). From germline, CDR1 is DFQATT and CDR2 SNEGSKA (reference sequence). Trimming stripped 1 base from V and 1 base from J, with 20 bases between. There are 18 residues in the CDR3. CDR3 nucleotide sequence: TGCAGTGCTAGAGTAGGCAGCGGGCCTTCCAGATCCTACAATGAGCAGTTCTTC. Protein product: CSARVGSGPSRSYNEQFF.